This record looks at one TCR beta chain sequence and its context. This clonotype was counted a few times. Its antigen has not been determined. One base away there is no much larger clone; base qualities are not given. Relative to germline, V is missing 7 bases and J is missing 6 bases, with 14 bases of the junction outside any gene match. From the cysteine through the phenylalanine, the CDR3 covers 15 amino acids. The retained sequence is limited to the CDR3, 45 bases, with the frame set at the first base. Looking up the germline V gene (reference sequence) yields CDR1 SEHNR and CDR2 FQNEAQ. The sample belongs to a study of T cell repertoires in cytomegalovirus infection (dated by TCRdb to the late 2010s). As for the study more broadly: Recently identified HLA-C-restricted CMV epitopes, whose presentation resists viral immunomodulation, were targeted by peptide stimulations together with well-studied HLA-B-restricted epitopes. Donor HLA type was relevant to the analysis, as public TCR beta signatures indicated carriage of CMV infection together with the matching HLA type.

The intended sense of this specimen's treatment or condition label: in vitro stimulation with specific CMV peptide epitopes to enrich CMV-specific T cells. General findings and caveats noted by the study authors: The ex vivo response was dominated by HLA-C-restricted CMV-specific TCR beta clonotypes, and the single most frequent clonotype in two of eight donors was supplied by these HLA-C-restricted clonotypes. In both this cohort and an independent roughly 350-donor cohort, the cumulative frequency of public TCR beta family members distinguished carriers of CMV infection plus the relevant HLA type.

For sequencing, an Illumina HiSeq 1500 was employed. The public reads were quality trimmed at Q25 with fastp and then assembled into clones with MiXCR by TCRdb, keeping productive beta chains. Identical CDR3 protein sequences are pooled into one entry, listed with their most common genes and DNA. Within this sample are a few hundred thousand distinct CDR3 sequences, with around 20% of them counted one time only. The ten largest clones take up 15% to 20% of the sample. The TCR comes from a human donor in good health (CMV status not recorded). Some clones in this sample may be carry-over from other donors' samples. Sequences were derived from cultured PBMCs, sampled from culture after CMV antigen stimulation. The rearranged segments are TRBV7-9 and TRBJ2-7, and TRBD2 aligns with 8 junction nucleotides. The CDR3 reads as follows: CASTLEAGASGEQYF. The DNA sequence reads TGTGCCAGCACCCTCGAAGCGGGAGCTTCAGGCGAGCAGTACTTC.